Sequencing of this TCR beta chain was carried out in a study of neoadjuvant nivolumab and ipilimumab in lung cancer. Assay used: immunoSEQ multiplex PCR; TCRdb lists only in-frame clones, some missing. The sample has 8,500 to 10,000 clones, around 77% seen once; the top ten hold 6% to 8%. V was trimmed by 3 bases and J by 0 bases, leaving 12 bases between them. This CDR3 region has 15 residues. Germline-derived CDR1 and CDR2 are SGDLS and YYNGEE. Comment on this clone: Its antigen is currently unknown.

Findings and caveats of the study: Blood richness before therapy tracked richness in tumors resected after neoadjuvant therapy. Compared with tumor-adjacent uninvolved lung, resected tumors showed greater richness and clonality. A small number of samples were TCR sequenced.

The rearrangement uses TRBV9 and TRBJ1-1, with D perhaps matching TRBD1 (5 bases). Sequencing was performed on tumor tissue, taken after neoadjuvant nivolumab, alone or with ipilimumab, at or shortly before surgery. This TCR came from an adult with non-small cell lung cancer. Some clones in this sample may be carry-over from other donors' samples. DNA of the CDR3: TGTGCCAGCAGCGGCCGGGACGGATTGAACACTGAAGCTTTCTTT. Translated: CASSGRDGLNTEAFF.